These 27 T cell receptor beta chains were all obtained from the same sample, sequenced in a study of blood T cell repertoires in COVID-19. Clones were read by immunoSEQ multiplex PCR, and TCRdb kept only the in-frame ones, dropping some. The table shows 55,000 to 80,000 clones, with roughly 83% occurring only once. Sequences were obtained from peripheral blood. The receptor source for this set is a woman of 80 years or more with acute or convalescent COVID-19.

The V call is TRBV4-2, the J call TRBJ1-1; no clear D gene. V was cut by 0 bases and J by 11 bases, with 10 bases left in between. The CDR3 has 12 residues. The germline V gene has CDR1 LGHNA and CDR2 YNFKEQ. CDR3 sequence: CASSQDGLWAFF. The CDR3, as DNA: TGTGCCAGCAGCCAAGATGGCCTCTGGGCTTTCTTT.

This sequence joins TRBV18 and TRBJ1-1; D not certain. The CDR3 has 15 amino acids. CDR1 KGHSH and CDR2 LQKENI come from the germline V gene. Deletions cut 3 bases from V and 1 base from J, with 12 bases between. CDR3 sequence reads: CASSPRSVKNTEAFF. DNA for the CDR3: TGTGCCAGCTCACCCAGGTCCGTAAAGAACACTGAAGCTTTCTTT.

The chain couples TRBV10-3 to TRBJ2-7, with 10 bases matching TRBD1. The CDR3 sequence is 14 residues long. Germline trimming cut 5 bases from V and 2 bases from J; bases unmatched to any gene: 3. Germline V gives CDR1 ENHRY, CDR2 SYGVKD. CDR3 sequence (DNA): TGTGCCATCAGTCCCGGGACAGGGGCCTACGAGCAGTACTTC. Its translation is CAISPGTGAYEQYF.

The chain recombines TRBV27 with TRBJ1-2, with 10 bases lining up with TRBD1. Germline loops: CDR1 MNHEY, CDR2 SMNVEV (reference sequence). The junction had 4 bases not matched to a gene; V was cut back by 3 bases and J by 6 bases. CDR3 length: 14 amino acids. The CDR3 DNA follows: TGTGCCAGCAGTTTCGCCGGGACAGGGGATGGCTACACCTTC. Amino acid sequence: CASSFAGTGDGYTF.

The V and J genes are TRBV6-5 and TRBJ1-2; TRBD1 might be the D (6 bases). The CDR3 runs 12 residues. Trimming took off 7 bases at V and 6 bases at J, with 12 bases between the two ends. Germline V lookup: CDR1 MNHEY, CDR2 SVGAGI. CDR3: CASTGVGDGYTF. DNA of the CDR3: TGTGCCAGCACAGGGGTGGGAGATGGCTACACCTTC.

The sample holds one count of this clone. The V gene is TRBV28, the J gene TRBJ2-7; D is uncertain. The CDR3 covers 12 residues. Germline V lookup: CDR1 MDHEN, CDR2 SYDVKM. V was trimmed by 6 bases and J by 4 bases, leaving 10 bases between them. The CDR3 DNA sequence: TGTGCCAGCAGGGGTCCGACTTACGAGCAGTACTTC. As protein: CASRGPTYEQYF.

The rearrangement uses TRBV29-1 and TRBJ1-1; D not resolved. CDR1 is SQVTM, CDR2 ANQGSEA, per germline. With 4 bases removed from V and 7 bases from J, the gap between germline ends came to 13 bases. The CDR3 has 12 amino acids. CDR3 protein: CSVGANIGEAFF. In DNA, the CDR3 is TGCAGCGTTGGGGCCAACATCGGTGAAGCTTTCTTT.

The chain couples TRBV7-2 to TRBJ2-7; 9 nucleotides match TRBD1. The trim removed 5 bases at V and 3 bases at J, leaving 8 bases unmatched. The CDR3 runs 15 residues. Per germline, CDR1 SGHTA and CDR2 FQGNSA. In DNA, the CDR3 is TGTGCCAGCAGCAACGCAGGGACAGGGAACTACGAGCAGTACTTC. Its translation is CASSNAGTGNYEQYF.

In its sample, this clone was seen a few times. V and J are TRBV4-2 and TRBJ1-6, with 8 bases identical to TRBD1. CDR1 LGHNA and CDR2 YNFKEQ come from the germline V gene. The CDR3 loop spans 16 amino acids. Trimming took 6 bases from V and 1 from J; bases not matched to a gene: 5. CDR3 amino acids: CASSLGQASYNSPLHF. CDR3 nucleotide sequence: TGTGCCAGCAGTCTGGGACAGGCTTCCTATAATTCACCCCTCCACTTT.

The chain links TRBV28 to TRBJ1-1; D is unclear. The CDR3 has 15 amino acids. Germline V gives CDR1 MDHEN, CDR2 SYDVKM. The V gene lost 2 bases and the J gene lost 1 base, with 11 bases spanning the gap. This CDR3 reads CASSLMSGRNTEAFF. CDR3 in DNA: TGTGCCAGCAGTTTAATGTCCGGGAGGAACACTGAAGCTTTCTTT.

The chain employs TRBV7-3 and TRBJ2-3, with TRBD2 matching over 16 bases. The germline V gene has CDR1 SGHTA and CDR2 FQGTGA. V shed 0 bases, J shed 2 bases, and the junction held 2 bases outside the gene matches. The CDR3 totals 18 residues. CDR3 in DNA: TGTGCCAGCAGCTTAACGGGACTAGCGGGGGGGTTCACAGATACGCAGTATTTT. Its protein product is CASSLTGLAGGFTDTQYF.

As DNA, the CDR3 is TGTGCCAGCAGCGACAGGGTGGATACGCAGTATTTT. Translated: CASSDRVDTQYF. The V gene is TRBV9, the J gene TRBJ2-3, with a tentative D call TRBD1 (6 bases). CDR1 is SGDLS, CDR2 YYNGEE, per germline. The CDR3 totals 12 residues. V lost 3 bases and J lost 6, with 8 bases in between.

The chain employs TRBV30 and TRBJ1-1; D not certain. The CDR3 totals 13 residues. CDR1 and CDR2 from the germline V gene are GTSNPN and SVGIG (reference sequence). Trimming left V 0 bases short and J 1 base short, with 6 bases between. CDR3 in amino acids: CAWSVEGNTEAFF. The CDR3 DNA reads TGTGCCTGGAGTGTAGAGGGGAACACTGAAGCTTTCTTT.

CDR3 nucleotides: TGTGCCAGCAGTCCCAGGCCGGGGAGTACCCAGTACTTC. This translates into CASSPRPGSTQYF. The chain recombines TRBV12-3 or TRBV12-4 with TRBJ2-5; D possibly corresponds to TRBD2 (5 bases). V dropped 5 bases and J dropped 8 bases, with 15 bases sitting between them. This CDR3 is 13 amino acids long.

CDR3: CASSLGSNSGNTIYF. The CDR3 nucleotides are TGTGCCAGCAGCCTAGGATCTAACTCTGGAAACACCATATATTTT. The chain uses TRBV11-3 and TRBJ1-3; D gene ambiguous. Trimming left V 5 bases short and J 0 bases short, with 11 bases between. The germline V gene has CDR1 SGHNT and CDR2 YENEEA. The CDR3 spans 15 residues.

The rearrangement uses TRBV10-3 and TRBJ2-1, with 10 positions matching TRBD2. From germline, CDR1 is ENHRY and CDR2 SYGVKD. The CDR3 spans 15 residues. The ends lost 2 bases at V and 9 bases at J; junction bases unmatched: 7. Here the CDR3 reads CAISEGTSGVGEQFF. CDR3 nucleotides: TGTGCCATCAGTGAGGGTACTAGCGGGGTTGGTGAGCAGTTCTTC.

J is TRBJ1-5 and V is TRBV19; no definite D call. The CDR3 totals 14 residues. V dropped 0 bases and J dropped 7 bases, with 10 bases sitting between them. From germline, CDR1 is LNHDA and CDR2 SQIVND (reference sequence). As DNA, the CDR3 is TGTGCCAGTAGTATAGAGGCCAGAAAGCAGCCCCAGCATTTT. It encodes CASSIEARKQPQHF.

The chain employs TRBV15 and TRBJ2-7; 7 nucleotides line up with TRBD1. This CDR3 is 15 amino acids long. V shed 2 bases, J shed 6 bases, and the junction held 10 bases outside the gene matches. Germline V gives CDR1 LNHNV, CDR2 YYDKDF (reference sequence). Here the CDR3 DNA reads TGTGCCACCAGCAGACAGGCCGGACAGGAAATCGAGCAGTACTTC. Translated, it gives CATSRQAGQEIEQYF.

The rearrangement links TRBV7-8 to TRBJ2-7; D ambiguous. This CDR3 contains 15 residues. V was shortened by 3 bases and J by 0 bases, with 12 bases between the two germline ends. The V gene's germline CDR1 is SGHVS and CDR2 FQNEAQ. The CDR3 spells CASSLVSDSSYEQYF. The CDR3 DNA reads TGTGCCAGCAGCTTGGTATCTGATAGCTCCTACGAGCAGTACTTC.

The V call is TRBV7-3, the J call TRBJ2-3, with D perhaps matching TRBD2 (6 bases). The CDR3 consists of 13 residues. The germline V gene encodes CDR1 SGHTA and CDR2 FQGTGA. V lost 8 bases, J lost 0 bases, and 9 bases lay in between. CDR3 region: CASQRVSTDTQYF. Written as DNA, the CDR3 is TGTGCCAGCCAGCGGGTCAGCACAGATACGCAGTATTTT.

The chain is built from TRBV5-1 and TRBJ2-5; TRBD2 matches at 12 bases. The CDR3 runs to 16 residues. V lost 2 bases, J lost 5 bases, and 7 bases stayed unmatched. Germline V lookup: CDR1 SGHRS, CDR2 YFSETQ. The CDR3 protein is CASSFASGGGRETQYF. CDR3 nucleotide sequence: TGCGCCAGCAGCTTCGCTAGCGGGGGGGGAAGGGAGACCCAGTACTTC. Using reference TRBV5-1 and TRBJ2-5 for the parts outside the CDR3, the full variable domain is KAGVTQTPRYLIKTRGQQVTLSCSPISGHRSVSWYQQTPGQGLQFLFEYFSETQRNKGNFPGRFSGRQFSNSRSEMNVSTLELGDSALYLCASSFASGGGRETQYFGPGTRLLVL.

In the case of this clone: A junction end diverges from the germline sequence, so it may reflect a read error. The chain joins TRBV7-8 to TRBJ2-1; unclear D gene. The length of the CDR3 is 13 residues. CDR1 and CDR2 from the germline V gene are SGHVS and FQNEAQ. The CDR3: CASSLIIGSSLLF. The CDR3, as DNA: TGTGCCAGCAGCTTAATTATCGGGTCATCTCTGCTCTTC.

The chain couples TRBV19 to TRBJ2-3, with TRBD1 matching over 8 bases. CDR1 and CDR2 (germline): LNHDA, SQIVND (reference sequence). V shed 5 bases, J shed 1 base, and the junction held 2 bases outside the gene matches. This CDR3 is built from 14 residues. The CDR3 protein is CASSPDRGTDTQYF. CDR3 sequence (DNA): TGTGCCAGTAGTCCGGACAGGGGCACAGATACGCAGTATTTT.

The rearrangement joins TRBV27 to TRBJ1-5; 10 nucleotides align to TRBD1. This CDR3 comprises 15 residues. Germline-derived CDR1 and CDR2 are MNHEY and SMNVEV (reference sequence). V shed 3 bases and J 2 bases; nucleotides not matched to a gene: 1. The CDR3 here is CASSFGTGGNQPQHF. CDR3 nucleotide sequence: TGTGCCAGCAGTTTTGGGACAGGGGGCAATCAGCCCCAGCATTTT.

This sequence joins TRBV5-1 and TRBJ1-5; D remains ambiguous. Looked up from germline, CDR1 is SGHRS and CDR2 is YFSETQ. Trimming left V 7 bases short and J 7 bases short, with 15 bases between. The CDR3 is 13 residues long. CDR3 bases: TGCGCCAGCGCGAGCAGGTCTGGCCAGCCCCAGCATTTT. Residues: CASASRSGQPQHF.

The V call is TRBV19, the J call TRBJ2-3; 8 nucleotides align to TRBD2. Germline lookup yields CDR1 LNHDA and CDR2 SQIVND (reference sequence). The V segment lost 2 bases and the J segment 6 bases; nucleotides outside the gene matches: 10. CDR3 length: 16 amino acids. The chain's CDR3 is CASSILASGLGDTQYF. DNA of the CDR3: TGTGCCAGTAGTATACTCGCTAGCGGGTTGGGGGATACGCAGTATTTT.

This chain uses TRBV5-1 with TRBJ1-1; tentative D call: TRBD1 (5 bases). Germline V gene lookup returns CDR1 SGHRS and CDR2 YFSETQ. This CDR3 region has 16 residues. Trimming took 3 bases from V and 6 from J, leaving 21 bases between them. CDR3 in DNA: TGCGCCAGCAGCTCGACATCCGGGACTAAAGCCGCTGAAGCTTTCTTT. Translated: CASSSTSGTKAAEAFF.